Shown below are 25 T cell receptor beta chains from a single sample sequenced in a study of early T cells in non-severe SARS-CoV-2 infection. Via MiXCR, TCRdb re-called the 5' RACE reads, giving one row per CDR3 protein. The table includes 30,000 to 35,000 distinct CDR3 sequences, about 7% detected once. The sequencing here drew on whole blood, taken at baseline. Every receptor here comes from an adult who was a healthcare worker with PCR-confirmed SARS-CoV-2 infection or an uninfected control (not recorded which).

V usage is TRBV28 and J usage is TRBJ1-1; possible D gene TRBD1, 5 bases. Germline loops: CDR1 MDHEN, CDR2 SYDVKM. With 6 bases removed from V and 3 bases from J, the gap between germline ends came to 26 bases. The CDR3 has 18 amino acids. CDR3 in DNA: TGTGCCAGCAGCCCACTGGGTACAGGACCCCGCGGGGACACTGAAGCTTTCTTT. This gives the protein CASSPLGTGPRGDTEAFF. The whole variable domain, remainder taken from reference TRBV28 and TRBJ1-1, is DVKVTQSSRYLVKRTGEKVFLECVQDMDHENMFWYRQDPGLGLRLIYFSYDVKMKEKGDIPEGYSVSREKKERFSLILESASTNQTSMYLCASSPLGTGPRGDTEAFFGQGTRLTVV.

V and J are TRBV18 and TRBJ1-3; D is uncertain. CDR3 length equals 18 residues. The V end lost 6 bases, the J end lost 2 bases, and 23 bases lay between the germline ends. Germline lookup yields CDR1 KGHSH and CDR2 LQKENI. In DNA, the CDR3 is TGTGCCAGCTCCCCTCAGAGCCCGGCCGCGGGAACTGGAAACACCATATATTTT. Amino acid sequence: CASSPQSPAAGTGNTIYF.

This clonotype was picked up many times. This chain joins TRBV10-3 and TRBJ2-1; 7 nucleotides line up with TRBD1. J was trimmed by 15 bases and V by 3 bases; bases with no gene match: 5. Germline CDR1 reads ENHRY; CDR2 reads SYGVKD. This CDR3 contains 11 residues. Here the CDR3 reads CAISERQGLFF. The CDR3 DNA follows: TGTGCCATCAGTGAACGACAGGGTCTGTTCTTC.

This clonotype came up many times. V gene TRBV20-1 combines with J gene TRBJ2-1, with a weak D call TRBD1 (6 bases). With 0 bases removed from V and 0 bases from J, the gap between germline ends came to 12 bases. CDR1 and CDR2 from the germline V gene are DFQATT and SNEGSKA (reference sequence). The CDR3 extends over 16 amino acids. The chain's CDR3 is CSARDLRGHSYNEQFF. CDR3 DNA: TGCAGTGCTAGAGATTTGAGGGGACACTCCTACAATGAGCAGTTCTTC.

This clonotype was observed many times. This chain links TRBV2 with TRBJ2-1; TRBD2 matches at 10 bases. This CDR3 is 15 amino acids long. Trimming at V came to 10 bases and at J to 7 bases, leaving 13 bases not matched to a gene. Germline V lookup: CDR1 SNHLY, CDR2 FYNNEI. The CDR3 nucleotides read TGTGCCAAACTTCCGAGCGGGAGGGCCGCGAATGAGCAGTTCTTC. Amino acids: CAKLPSGRAANEQFF.

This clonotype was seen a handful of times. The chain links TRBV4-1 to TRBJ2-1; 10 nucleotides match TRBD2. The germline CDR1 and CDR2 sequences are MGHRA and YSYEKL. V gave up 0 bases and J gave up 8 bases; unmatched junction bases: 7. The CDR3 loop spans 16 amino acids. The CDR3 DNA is TGCGCCAGCAGCCAAGAGATGCTAGCGGGAGCGGATGAGCAGTTCTTC. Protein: CASSQEMLAGADEQFF.

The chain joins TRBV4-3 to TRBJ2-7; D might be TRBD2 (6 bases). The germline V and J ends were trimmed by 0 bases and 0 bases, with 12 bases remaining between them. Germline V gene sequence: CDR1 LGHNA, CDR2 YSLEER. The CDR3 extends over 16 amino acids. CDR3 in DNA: TGCGCCAGCAGCCAAGAATTTCCGGGAGCCTCCTACGAGCAGTACTTC. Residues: CASSQEFPGASYEQYF.

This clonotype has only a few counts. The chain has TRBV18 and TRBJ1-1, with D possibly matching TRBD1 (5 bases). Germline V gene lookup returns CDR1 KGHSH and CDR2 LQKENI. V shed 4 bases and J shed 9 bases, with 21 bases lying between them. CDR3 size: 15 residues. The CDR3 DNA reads TGTGCCAGCTCACTCCACCCGATTGGGAAGGGGCAAGCTTTCTTT. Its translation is CASSLHPIGKGQAFF.

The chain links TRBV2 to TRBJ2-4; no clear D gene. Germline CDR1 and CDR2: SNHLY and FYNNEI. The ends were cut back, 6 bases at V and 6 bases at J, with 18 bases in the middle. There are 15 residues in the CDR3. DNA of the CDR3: TGTGCCAGCAGCCCCCGCCTAGGAGTCTCAAACATTCAGTACTTC. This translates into CASSPRLGVSNIQYF.

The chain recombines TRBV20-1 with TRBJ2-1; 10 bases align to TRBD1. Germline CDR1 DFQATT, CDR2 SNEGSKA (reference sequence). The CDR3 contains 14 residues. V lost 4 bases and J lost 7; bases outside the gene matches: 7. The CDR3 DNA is TGCAGTGCTATCGACAGGGGGCGTTTAAATGAGCAGTTCTTC. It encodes CSAIDRGRLNEQFF.

The CDR3 here is CASTHGSPPRTEAFF. Written as DNA, the CDR3 is TGTGCCAGCACCCACGGGAGTCCGCCCCGCACTGAAGCTTTCTTT. The chain uses TRBV19 and TRBJ1-1; D not certain. The V end lost 9 bases, the J end lost 4 bases, and 21 bases lay between the germline ends. In germline, CDR1 is LNHDA, CDR2 SQIVND (reference sequence). This CDR3 has 15 residues.

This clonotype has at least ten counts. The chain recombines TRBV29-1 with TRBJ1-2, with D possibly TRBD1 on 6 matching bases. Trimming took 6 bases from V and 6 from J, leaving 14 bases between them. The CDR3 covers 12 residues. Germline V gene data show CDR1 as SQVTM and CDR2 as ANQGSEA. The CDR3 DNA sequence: TGCAGCGTAACGCTGACAGGAGATGGCTACACCTTC. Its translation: CSVTLTGDGYTF.

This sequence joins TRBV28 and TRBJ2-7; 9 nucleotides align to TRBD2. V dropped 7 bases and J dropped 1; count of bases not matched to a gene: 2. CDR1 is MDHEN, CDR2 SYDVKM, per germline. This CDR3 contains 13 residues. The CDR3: CASKAGGSYEQYF. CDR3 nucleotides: TGTGCCAGCAAAGCGGGAGGTTCCTACGAGCAGTACTTC.

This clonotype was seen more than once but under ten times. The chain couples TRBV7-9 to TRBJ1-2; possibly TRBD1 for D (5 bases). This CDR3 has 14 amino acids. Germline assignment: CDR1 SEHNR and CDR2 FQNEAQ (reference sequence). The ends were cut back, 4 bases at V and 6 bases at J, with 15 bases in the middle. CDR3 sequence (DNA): TGTGCCAGCAGCTCGGGGGAAAAGATGGATGGCTACACCTTC. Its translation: CASSSGEKMDGYTF.

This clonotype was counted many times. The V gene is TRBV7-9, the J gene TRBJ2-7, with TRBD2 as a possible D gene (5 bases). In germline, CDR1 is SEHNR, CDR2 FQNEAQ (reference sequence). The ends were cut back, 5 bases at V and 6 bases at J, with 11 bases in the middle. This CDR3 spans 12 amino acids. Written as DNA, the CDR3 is TGTGCCAGCAGCCCTCTCCGGGGCGAGCAGTACTTC. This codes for CASSPLRGEQYF.

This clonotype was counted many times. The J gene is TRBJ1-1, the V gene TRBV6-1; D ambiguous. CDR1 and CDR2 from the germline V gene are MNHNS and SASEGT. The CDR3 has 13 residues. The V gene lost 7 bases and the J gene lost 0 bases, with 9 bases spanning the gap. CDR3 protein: CASIESMNTEAFF. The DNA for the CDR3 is TGTGCCAGCATCGAATCAATGAACACTGAAGCTTTCTTT.

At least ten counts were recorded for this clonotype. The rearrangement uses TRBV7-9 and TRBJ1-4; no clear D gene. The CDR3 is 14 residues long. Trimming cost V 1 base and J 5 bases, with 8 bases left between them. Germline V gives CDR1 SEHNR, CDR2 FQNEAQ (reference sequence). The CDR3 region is CASSLEAVNEKLFF. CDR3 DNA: TGTGCCAGCAGCTTAGAAGCGGTGAATGAAAAACTGTTTTTT.

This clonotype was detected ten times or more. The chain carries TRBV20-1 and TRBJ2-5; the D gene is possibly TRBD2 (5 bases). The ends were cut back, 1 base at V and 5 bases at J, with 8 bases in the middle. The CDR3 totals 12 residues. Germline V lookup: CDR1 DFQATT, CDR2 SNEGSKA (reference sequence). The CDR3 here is CSARVGAETQYF. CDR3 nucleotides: TGCAGTGCTAGAGTGGGAGCGGAGACCCAGTACTTC.

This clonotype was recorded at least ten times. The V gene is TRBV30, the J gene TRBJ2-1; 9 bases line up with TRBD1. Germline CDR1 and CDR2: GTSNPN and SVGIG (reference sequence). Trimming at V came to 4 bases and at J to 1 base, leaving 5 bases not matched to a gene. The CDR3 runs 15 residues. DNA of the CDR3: TGTGCCTGGACACAGGGGGCCATGTCCTACAATGAGCAGTTCTTC. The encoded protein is CAWTQGAMSYNEQFF.

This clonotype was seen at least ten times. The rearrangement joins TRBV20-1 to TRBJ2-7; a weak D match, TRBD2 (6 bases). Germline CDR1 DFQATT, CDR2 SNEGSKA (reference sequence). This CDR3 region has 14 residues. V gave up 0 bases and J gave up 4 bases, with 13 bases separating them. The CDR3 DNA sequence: TGCAGTGCTAGAGATCGGAGGGGATGGTACGAGCAGTACTTC. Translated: CSARDRRGWYEQYF.

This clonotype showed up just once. The CDR3 coding sequence is TGTGCCAGCAGCCCGTCAGTTTCAGGCAATGAGCAGTTCTTC. It translates to CASSPSVSGNEQFF. The V gene is TRBV7-9, the J gene TRBJ2-1; D remains unclear. Germline CDR1 is SEHNR and CDR2 is FQNEAQ (reference sequence). The CDR3 extends over 14 amino acids. V lost 5 bases and J lost 6, with 14 bases in between.

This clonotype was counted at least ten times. CDR3 nucleotides: TGTGCCAGCAGCGTAGCCGGGAGCGCAGATCAGCCCCAGCATTTT. This codes for CASSVAGSADQPQHF. The chain links TRBV9 to TRBJ1-5; D unclear. The V and J ends lost 0 bases and 5 bases respectively, with 12 bases between them. CDR3 length: 15 residues. Germline V CDR1 and CDR2: SGDLS, YYNGEE.

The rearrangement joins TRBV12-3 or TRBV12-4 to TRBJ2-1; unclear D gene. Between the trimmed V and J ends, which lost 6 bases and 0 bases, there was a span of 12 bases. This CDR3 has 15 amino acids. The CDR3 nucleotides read TGTGCCAGCAGCCCTCCCCGGGCCTCCTACAATGAGCAGTTCTTC. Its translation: CASSPPRASYNEQFF.

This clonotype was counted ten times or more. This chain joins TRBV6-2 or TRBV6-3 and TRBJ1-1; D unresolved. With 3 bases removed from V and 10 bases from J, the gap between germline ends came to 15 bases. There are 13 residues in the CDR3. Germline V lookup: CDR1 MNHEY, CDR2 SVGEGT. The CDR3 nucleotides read TGTGCCAGCAGTTATTCCCTGTACGGTGGAGCTTTCTTT. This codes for CASSYSLYGGAFF.

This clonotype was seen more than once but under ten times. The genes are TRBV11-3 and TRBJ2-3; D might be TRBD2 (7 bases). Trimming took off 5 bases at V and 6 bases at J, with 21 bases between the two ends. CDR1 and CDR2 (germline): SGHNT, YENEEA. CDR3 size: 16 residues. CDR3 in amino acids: CASSLGAGRAEDTQYF. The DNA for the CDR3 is TGTGCCAGCAGCCTGGGGGCGGGGAGGGCCGAGGATACGCAGTATTTT.